This TCR beta chain was sequenced in a study of neurological immune-mediated disorders. 5'RACE generated cDNA with 10-nucleotide random UMIs. MiXCR, applied by TCRdb to the 5' RACE reads, yields one record per CDR3 protein. Here the sample spans some 41,000 distinct CDR3 sequences, 2.5% being singletons. Study-wide results and caveats: For the multiple sclerosis repertoire cluster, no association with any clinical or MRI feature was found.

This CDR3 has 14 residues. Germline V lookup: CDR1 SEHNR, CDR2 FQNEAQ (reference sequence). Deletions cut 5 bases from V and 3 bases from J, with 10 bases between. The study built unsorted libraries from 2 million PBMCs kept at -80 C. This clonotype came up many times. The antigen is unknown. This receptor was obtained from a man younger than 40 with multiple sclerosis. The gene calls are TRBV7-9 and TRBJ2-2; D remains unclear. The material sequenced was PBMCs. The CDR3 reads CASSRSVDTGELFF. CDR3 nucleotides: TGTGCCAGCAGCAGATCAGTGGACACCGGGGAGCTGTTTTTT.